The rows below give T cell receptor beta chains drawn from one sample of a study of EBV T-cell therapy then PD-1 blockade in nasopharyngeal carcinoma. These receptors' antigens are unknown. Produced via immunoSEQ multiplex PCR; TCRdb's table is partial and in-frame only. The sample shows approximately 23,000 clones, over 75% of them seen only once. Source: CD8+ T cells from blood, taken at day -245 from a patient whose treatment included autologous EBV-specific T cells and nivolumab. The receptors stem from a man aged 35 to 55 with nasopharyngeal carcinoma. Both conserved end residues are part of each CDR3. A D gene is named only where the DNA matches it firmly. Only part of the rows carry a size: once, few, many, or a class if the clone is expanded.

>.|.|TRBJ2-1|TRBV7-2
CASSLVTGYNEQFF
TGTGCCAGCAGCTTAGTAACAGGATACAATGAGCAGTTCTTC
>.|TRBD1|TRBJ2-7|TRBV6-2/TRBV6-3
CASSYSGTGWHEQYF
TGTGCCAGCAGTTACTCGGGGACAGGGTGGCACGAGCAGTACTTC
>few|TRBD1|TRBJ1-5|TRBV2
CAGQGDDGNQPQHF
TGTGCCGGACAGGGAGATGACGGCAATCAGCCCCAGCATTTT
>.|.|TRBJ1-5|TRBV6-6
CASSYVSGGNQPQHF
TGTGCCAGCAGTTACGTGTCAGGGGGCAATCAGCCCCAGCATTTT
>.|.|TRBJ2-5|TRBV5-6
CASSLVGGVHQETQYF
TGTGCCAGCAGCTTGGTAGGGGGGGTGCATCAAGAGACCCAGTACTTC
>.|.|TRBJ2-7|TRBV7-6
CASSSGPNYEQYF
TGTGCCAGCAGCTCTGGACCAAACTACGAGCAGTACTTC
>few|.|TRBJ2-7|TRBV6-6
CASSYEFYEQYF
TGTGCCAGCAGTTACGAATTCTACGAGCAGTACTTC
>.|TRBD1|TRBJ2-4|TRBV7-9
CASSSDRGRYKNIQYF
TGTGCCAGCAGCTCGGACAGGGGGAGGTACAAAAACATTCAGTACTTC
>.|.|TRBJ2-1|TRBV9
CASSVGNRYEQFF
TGTGCCAGCAGCGTAGGGAACAGGTATGAGCAGTTCTTC
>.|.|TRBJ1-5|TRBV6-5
CASSSLLGGAQPQHF
TGTGCCAGCAGTTCCCTACTTGGTGGGGCTCAGCCCCAGCATTTT
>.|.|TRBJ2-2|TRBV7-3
CASSLMGVPNTGELFF
TGTGCCAGCAGCTTAATGGGAGTCCCGAACACCGGGGAGCTGTTTTTT
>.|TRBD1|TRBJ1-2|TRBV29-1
CSGIGGVGYTF
TGCAGCGGGATAGGGGGCGTAGGCTACACCTTC
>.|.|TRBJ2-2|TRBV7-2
CASRLGQMNTGELFF
TGTGCCAGCAGACTAGGACAGATGAACACCGGGGAGCTGTTTTTT
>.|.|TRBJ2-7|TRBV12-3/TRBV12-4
CASSPSQEQYF
TGTGCCAGCAGTCCCTCCCAAGAGCAGTACTTC
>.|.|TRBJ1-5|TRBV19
CASSGRSSGAQHF
TGTGCCAGTAGTGGCAGGTCCTCCGGGGCCCAGCATTTT
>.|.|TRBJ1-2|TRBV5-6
CASSLGTAPYGYTF
TGTGCCAGCAGCTTGGGTACGGCCCCTTATGGCTACACCTTC
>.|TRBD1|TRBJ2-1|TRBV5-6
CASSQGTGEQFF
TGTGCCAGCAGCCAAGGGACAGGGGAACAGTTCTTC
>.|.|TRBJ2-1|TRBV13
CASRRGASYNEQFF
TGTGCCAGCCGGAGGGGGGCATCCTACAATGAGCAGTTCTTC